This TCR beta chain comes out of a study of blood T cell repertoires in COVID-19. Looking at the study overall: Acute-phase and convalescent COVID-19 samples originated in the United States, Italy and Spain. The analysed material was cDNA or gDNA that came from T cells, B-cell-depleted T cells, or PBMCs.

Authors' processing steps: Reference gene primers were amplified, and this amplification served to estimate nucleated cell counts. Libraries were prepared by immunoSEQ multiplex PCR; TCRdb keeps only in-frame clonotypes and omits some of them. V and J calls and clone size are as listed in that table; D and trimming were resolved from the DNA. The table includes about 72,000 clones, approximately 89% detected once. V shed 0 bases, J shed 6 bases, and the junction held 4 bases outside the gene matches. Germline CDR1 and CDR2: SGHVS and FQNEAQ. CDR3 length equals 15 residues. The chain recombines TRBV7-8 with TRBJ1-4, with TRBD1 identical over 7 bases. The sample was peripheral blood. The source of this sequence is an elderly woman with active or convalescent COVID-19. The CDR3 reads CASSLAGQRYEKLFF. The CDR3 DNA reads as TGTGCCAGCAGCTTAGCGGGACAGAGGTATGAAAAACTGTTTTTT.